These 15 T cell receptor beta chains were all obtained from the same sample, sequenced in a study of beta chain features in type 1 diabetes. The authors reverse transcribed all of the isolated RNA, so sequencing captured expressed TCRB transcripts. Libraries were prepared by immunoSEQ multiplex PCR; TCRdb keeps only in-frame clonotypes and omits some of them. The data show roughly 380,000 clones, with around a fifth seen just once and roughly 0.045% held by the top ten. What was sequenced was naive CD4+ T cells from blood. The receptors stem from a young woman in good health.

The CDR3 reads CAWSVPSSGRFAGELFF. The CDR3 bases are TGTGCCTGGAGTGTACCGTCGTCAGGGAGGTTCGCCGGGGAGCTGTTTTTT. This rearrangement joins TRBV30 to TRBJ2-2; possible D gene TRBD2, 6 bases. Germline lookup yields CDR1 GTSNPN and CDR2 SVGIG (reference sequence). This CDR3 spans 17 amino acids. Trimming left V 0 bases short and J 6 bases short, with 20 bases between. Combining the CDR3 with reference TRBV30 and TRBJ2-2 gives the whole variable domain SQTIHQWPATLVQPVGSPLSLECTVEGTSNPNLYWYRQAAGRGLQLLFYSVGIGQISSEVPQNLSASRPQDRQFILSSKKLLLSDSGFYLCAWSVPSSGRFAGELFFGEGSRLTVL.

In this sample, this clone turned up a few times. This sequence joins TRBV30 and TRBJ2-7; TRBD1 matches at 11 bases. Germline values: CDR1 GTSNPN, CDR2 SVGIG (reference sequence). This CDR3 has 14 residues. With 4 bases clipped from V and 2 bases from J, the junction kept 4 bases outside the gene matches. CDR3 sequence reads: CAWIPGQGAYEQYF. The CDR3 DNA follows: TGTGCCTGGATTCCGGGACAGGGGGCCTACGAGCAGTACTTC.

This chain joins TRBV30 and TRBJ2-2; maybe TRBD1 (5 bases). The germline V gene encodes CDR1 GTSNPN and CDR2 SVGIG (reference sequence). V was shortened by 1 base and J by 7 bases, with 10 bases between the two germline ends. The CDR3 has 13 amino acids. The CDR3 spells CAWSEGRVGELFF. CDR3 DNA: TGTGCCTGGAGTGAGGGCAGGGTCGGGGAGCTGTTTTTT.

This clone has just a few counts. The chain combines TRBV15 with TRBJ2-1, with 10 bases aligning to TRBD2. Germline loops: CDR1 LNHNV, CDR2 YYDKDF (reference sequence). V was pared by 1 base and J by 0 bases, with 0 bases of the junction left unmatched. CDR3 length equals 16 residues. The CDR3 spells CATSRASGSSYNEQFF. CDR3 in DNA: TGTGCCACCAGCAGAGCTAGCGGGAGCTCCTACAATGAGCAGTTCTTC.

This clone has only a few counts. This chain links TRBV12-5 with TRBJ2-1; the D gene is possibly TRBD2 (7 bases). The V end lost 2 bases, the J end lost 0 bases, and 14 bases lay between the germline ends. The germline gives CDR1 LGHNT, CDR2 FRNRAP. The CDR3 totals 17 residues. CDR3 sequence: CASGLTLGGPSYNEQFF. CDR3 sequence (DNA): TGTGCTAGTGGTTTGACTCTCGGGGGGCCCTCCTACAATGAGCAGTTCTTC.

This chain connects TRBV9 to TRBJ2-2, with D unclear. The germline CDR1 and CDR2 sequences are SGDLS and YYNGEE. The CDR3 contains 12 residues. The V gene lost 4 bases and the J gene lost 1 base, with 2 bases spanning the gap. The CDR3 spells CASSRNTGELFF. CDR3 nucleotides: TGTGCCAGCAGCCGGAACACCGGGGAGCTGTTTTTT.

This clone has only a few counts. This sequence joins TRBV14 and TRBJ2-1; 8 bases line up with TRBD1. The CDR3 spans 14 residues. Germline trimming cut 4 bases from V and 7 bases from J; bases unmatched to any gene: 6. CDR1 and CDR2 from the germline V gene are SGHDN and FVKESK. The CDR3 region is CASSRIHRGNEQFF. Written as DNA, the CDR3 is TGTGCCAGCAGCCGGATCCACAGGGGGAATGAGCAGTTCTTC.

J is TRBJ1-2 and V is TRBV27; possible D gene TRBD1, 5 bases. V lost 7 bases, J lost 0 bases, and 15 bases lay in between. The CDR3 covers 15 residues. In germline, CDR1 is MNHEY, CDR2 SMNVEV (reference sequence). The CDR3 region is CASTPWGGSNYGYTF. CDR3 sequence (DNA): TGTGCCAGCACCCCTTGGGGGGGATCTAACTATGGCTACACCTTC.

This clone showed up just a few times. The rearrangement joins TRBV30 to TRBJ1-5; D not resolved. CDR1 and CDR2 (germline): GTSNPN, SVGIG (reference sequence). V was clipped by 3 bases and J by 5 bases, with 11 bases between them. There are 13 residues in the CDR3. CDR3 in amino acids: CAWSPTSDQPQHF. Here the CDR3 DNA reads TGTGCCTGGAGCCCCACGTCGGATCAGCCCCAGCATTTT.

This clone was detected only a few times. This sequence joins TRBV5-1 and TRBJ2-7, with 9 nucleotides matching TRBD1. Germline V gene data show CDR1 as SGHRS and CDR2 as YFSETQ. V was clipped by 4 bases and J by 5 bases; unmatched bases: 7. This CDR3 contains 14 residues. The CDR3 sequence is CASSALQGANEQYF. The CDR3 region has the DNA TGCGCCAGCAGCGCACTACAGGGGGCAAACGAGCAGTACTTC.

This sequence joins TRBV30 and TRBJ1-5; tentatively, D is TRBD1 (6 bases). The V gene's germline CDR1 is GTSNPN and CDR2 SVGIG (reference sequence). Trimming shortened V by 5 bases and J by 2 bases, and 13 bases separated the two germline ends. The CDR3 sequence is 14 residues long. Here the CDR3 reads CAWSRRTGNQPQHF. CDR3 bases: TGTGCCTGGTCACGCCGGACAGGCAATCAGCCCCAGCATTTT.

This clone was seen more than once but under ten times. This sequence joins TRBV2 and TRBJ1-1, with no clear D. The CDR3 contains 13 residues. Germline V lookup: CDR1 SNHLY, CDR2 FYNNEI. V dropped 4 bases and J dropped 3 bases, with 9 bases sitting between them. This chain's CDR3 is CASSVGRDTEAFF. The CDR3 coding sequence is TGTGCCAGCAGTGTCGGGAGGGACACTGAAGCTTTCTTT.

This clone was counted only a few times. The chain combines TRBV30 with TRBJ2-1; 8 nucleotides align to TRBD1. The CDR3 covers 13 residues. The V and J ends lost 4 bases and 7 bases, in that order; junction bases with no gene match: 6. Germline values: CDR1 GTSNPN, CDR2 SVGIG (reference sequence). The CDR3 reads CAWNGQGDNEQFF. In DNA form, the CDR3 reads TGTGCCTGGAACGGACAGGGAGATAATGAGCAGTTCTTC.

This clone was picked up a small number of times. This chain links TRBV7-9 with TRBJ2-1, with TRBD1 identical over 11 bases. The length of the CDR3 is 15 residues. The germline V gene encodes CDR1 SEHNR and CDR2 FQNEAQ (reference sequence). V trimming: 4 bases; J trimming: 4 bases; junction bases outside the gene matches: 3. CDR3 nucleotide sequence: TGTGCCAGCAGCTGGGACAGGGGGTTTTACAATGAGCAGTTCTTC. The encoded protein is CASSWDRGFYNEQFF.

This rearrangement joins TRBV28 to TRBJ1-2; D might be TRBD1 (5 bases). CDR1 and CDR2 from the germline V gene are MDHEN and SYDVKM. The CDR3 contains 12 residues. V lost 5 bases, J lost 5 bases, and 9 bases lay in between. The CDR3 here is CASSLQGYGYTF. CDR3 in DNA: TGTGCCAGCAGTCTCCAGGGATATGGCTACACCTTC.